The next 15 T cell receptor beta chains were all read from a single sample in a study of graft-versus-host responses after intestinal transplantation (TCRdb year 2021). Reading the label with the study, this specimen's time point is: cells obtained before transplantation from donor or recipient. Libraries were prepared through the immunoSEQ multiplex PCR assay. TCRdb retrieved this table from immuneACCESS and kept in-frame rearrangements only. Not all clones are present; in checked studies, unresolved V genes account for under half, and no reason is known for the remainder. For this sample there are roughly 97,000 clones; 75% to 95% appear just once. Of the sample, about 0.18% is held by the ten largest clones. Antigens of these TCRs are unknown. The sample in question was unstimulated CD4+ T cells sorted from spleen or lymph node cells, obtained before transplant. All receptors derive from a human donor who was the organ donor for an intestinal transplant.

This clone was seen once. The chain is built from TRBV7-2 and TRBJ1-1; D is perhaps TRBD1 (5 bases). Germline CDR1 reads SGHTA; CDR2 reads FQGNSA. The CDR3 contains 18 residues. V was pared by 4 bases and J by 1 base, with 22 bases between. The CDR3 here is CASSSRPGTLRGNTEAFF. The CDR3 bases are TGTGCCAGCAGCTCCAGACCCGGGACTCTTAGAGGGAACACTGAAGCTTTCTTT. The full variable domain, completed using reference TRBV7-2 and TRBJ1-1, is GAGVSQSPSNKVTEKGKDVELRCDPISGHTALYWYRQSLGQGLEFLIYFQGNSAPDKSGLPSDRFSAERTGGSVSTLTIQRTQQEDSAVYLCASSSRPGTLRGNTEAFFGQGTRLTVV.

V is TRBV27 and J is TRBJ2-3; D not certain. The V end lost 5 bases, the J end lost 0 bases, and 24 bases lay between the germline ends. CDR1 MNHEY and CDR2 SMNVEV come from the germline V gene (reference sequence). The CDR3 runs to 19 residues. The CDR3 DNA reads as TGTGCCAGCAGTCAGTTAAAAAGTTCTTGGGCCTATAGCACAGATACGCAGTATTTT. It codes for CASSQLKSSWAYSTDTQYF.

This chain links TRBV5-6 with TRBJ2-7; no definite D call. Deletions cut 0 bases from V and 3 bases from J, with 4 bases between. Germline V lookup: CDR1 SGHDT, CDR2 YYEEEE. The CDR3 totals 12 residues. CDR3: CASSLVNYEQYF. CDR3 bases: TGTGCCAGCAGCTTGGTCAACTACGAGCAGTACTTC. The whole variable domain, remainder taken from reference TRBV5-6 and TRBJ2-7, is DAGVTQSPTHLIKTRGQQVTLRCSPKSGHDTVSWYQQALGQGPQFIFQYYEEEERQRGNFPDRFSGHQFPNYSSELNVNALLLGDSALYLCASSLVNYEQYFGPGTRLTVT.

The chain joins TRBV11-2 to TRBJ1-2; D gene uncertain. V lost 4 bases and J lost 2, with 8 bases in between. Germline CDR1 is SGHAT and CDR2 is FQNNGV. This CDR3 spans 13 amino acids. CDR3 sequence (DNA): TGTGCCAGCAGCTCGCGGTTAAACTATGGCTACACCTTC. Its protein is CASSSRLNYGYTF.

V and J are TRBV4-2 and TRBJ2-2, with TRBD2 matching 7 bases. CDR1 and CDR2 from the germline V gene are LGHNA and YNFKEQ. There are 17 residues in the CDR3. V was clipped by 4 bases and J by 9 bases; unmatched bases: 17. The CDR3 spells CASSPRARGTLHRELFF. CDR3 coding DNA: TGTGCCAGCAGCCCCAGGGCGCGGGGGACGTTACACCGGGAGCTGTTTTTT.

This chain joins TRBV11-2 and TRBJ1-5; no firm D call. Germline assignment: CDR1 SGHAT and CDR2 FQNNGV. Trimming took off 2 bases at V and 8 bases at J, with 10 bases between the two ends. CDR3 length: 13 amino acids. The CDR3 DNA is TGTGCCAGCAGCTTATCTGGAGTGGAGCCCCAGCATTTT. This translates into CASSLSGVEPQHF.

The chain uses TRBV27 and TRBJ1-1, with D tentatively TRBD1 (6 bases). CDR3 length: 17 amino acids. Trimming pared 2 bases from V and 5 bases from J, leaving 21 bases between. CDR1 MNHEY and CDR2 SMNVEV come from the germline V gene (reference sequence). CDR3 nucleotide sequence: TGTGCCAGCAGTTTAAAGGTCAGGGGATTAGGAACAACTGAAGCTTTCTTT. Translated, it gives CASSLKVRGLGTTEAFF.

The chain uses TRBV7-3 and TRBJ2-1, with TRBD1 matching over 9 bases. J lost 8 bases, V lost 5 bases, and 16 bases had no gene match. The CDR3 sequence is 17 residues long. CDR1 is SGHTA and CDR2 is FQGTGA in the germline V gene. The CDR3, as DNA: TGTGCCAGCAGCCTACTAGTTCGTGGGACAGGGAAGGATGAGCAGTTCTTC. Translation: CASSLLVRGTGKDEQFF.

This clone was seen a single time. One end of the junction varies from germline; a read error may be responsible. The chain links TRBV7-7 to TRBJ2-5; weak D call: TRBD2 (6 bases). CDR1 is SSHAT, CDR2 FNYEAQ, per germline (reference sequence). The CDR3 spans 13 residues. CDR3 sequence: CASSRDLRETQYF. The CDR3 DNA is TGTGCTAGCAGCCGGGACTTACGGGAGACCCAGTACTTC.

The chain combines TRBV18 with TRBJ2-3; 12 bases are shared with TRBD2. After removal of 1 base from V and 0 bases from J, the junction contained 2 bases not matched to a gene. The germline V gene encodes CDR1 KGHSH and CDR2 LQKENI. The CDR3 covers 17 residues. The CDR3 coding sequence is TGTGCCAGCTCACCACGGACTAGCGGGACTAGCACAGATACGCAGTATTTT. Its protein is CASSPRTSGTSTDTQYF.

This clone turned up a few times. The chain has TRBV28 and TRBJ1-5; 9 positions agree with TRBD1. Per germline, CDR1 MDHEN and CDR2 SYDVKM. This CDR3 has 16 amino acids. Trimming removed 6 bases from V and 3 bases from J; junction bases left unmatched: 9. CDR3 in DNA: TGTGCCAGCAGCCGAGACAGGGGGGCCCACAATCAGCCCCAGCATTTT. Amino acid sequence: CASSRDRGAHNQPQHF. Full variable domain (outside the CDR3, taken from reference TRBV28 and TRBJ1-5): DVKVTQSSRYLVKRTGEKVFLECVQDMDHENMFWYRQDPGLGLRLIYFSYDVKMKEKGDIPEGYSVSREKKERFSLILESASTNQTSMYLCASSRDRGAHNQPQHFGDGTRLSIL.

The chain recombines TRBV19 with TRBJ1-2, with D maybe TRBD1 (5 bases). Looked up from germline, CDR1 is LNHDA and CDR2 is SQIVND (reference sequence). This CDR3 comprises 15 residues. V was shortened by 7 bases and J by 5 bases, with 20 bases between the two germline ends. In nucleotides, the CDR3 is TGTGCCAGTATGGCGGGGAGGGGAAGGGAATATGGCTACACCTTC. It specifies CASMAGRGREYGYTF.

CDR3 in DNA: TGTGCCAGCAGCTACCAGGGTTTAGCCCGCAATGAGCAGTTCTTC. It specifies CASSYQGLARNEQFF. V is TRBV6-6 and J is TRBJ2-1; D may be TRBD1 (5 bases). The V end was cut by 6 bases, the J end by 6 bases, with 18 bases between. The germline gives CDR1 MNHNY, CDR2 SVGAGI (reference sequence). The CDR3 loop spans 15 amino acids.

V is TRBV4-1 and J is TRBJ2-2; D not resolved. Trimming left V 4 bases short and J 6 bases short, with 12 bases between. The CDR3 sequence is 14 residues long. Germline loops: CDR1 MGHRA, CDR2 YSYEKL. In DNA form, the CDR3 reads TGCGCCAGCAGCCTTCCCAGAGGTGCCGGGGAGCTGTTTTTT. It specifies CASSLPRGAGELFF.

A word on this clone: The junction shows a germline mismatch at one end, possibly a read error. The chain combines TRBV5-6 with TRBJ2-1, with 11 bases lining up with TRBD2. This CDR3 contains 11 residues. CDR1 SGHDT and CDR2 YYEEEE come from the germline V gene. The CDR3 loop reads CASSLVAGGVF. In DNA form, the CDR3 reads TGTGCCAGCAGCTTGGTAGCGGGGGGGGTCTTC. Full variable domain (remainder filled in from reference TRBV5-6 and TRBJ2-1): DAGVTQSPTHLIKTRGQQVTLRCSPKSGHDTVSWYQQALGQGPQFIFQYYEEEERQRGNFPDRFSGHQFPNYSSELNVNALLLGDSALYLCASSLVAGGVFGPGTRLTVL.